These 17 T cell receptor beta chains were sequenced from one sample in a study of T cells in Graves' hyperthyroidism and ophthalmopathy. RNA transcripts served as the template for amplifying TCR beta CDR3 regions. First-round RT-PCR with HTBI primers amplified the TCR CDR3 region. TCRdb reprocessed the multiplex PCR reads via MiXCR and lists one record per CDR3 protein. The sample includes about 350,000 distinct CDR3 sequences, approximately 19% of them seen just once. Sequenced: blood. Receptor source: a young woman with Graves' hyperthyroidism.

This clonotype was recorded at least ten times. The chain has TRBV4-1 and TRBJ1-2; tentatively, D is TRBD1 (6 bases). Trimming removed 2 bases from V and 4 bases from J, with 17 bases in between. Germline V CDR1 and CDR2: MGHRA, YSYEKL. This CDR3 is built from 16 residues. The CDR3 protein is CASSQYRRGGGYGYTF. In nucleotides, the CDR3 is TGCGCCAGCAGCCAATATCGCAGGGGCGGTGGCTATGGCTACACCTTC.

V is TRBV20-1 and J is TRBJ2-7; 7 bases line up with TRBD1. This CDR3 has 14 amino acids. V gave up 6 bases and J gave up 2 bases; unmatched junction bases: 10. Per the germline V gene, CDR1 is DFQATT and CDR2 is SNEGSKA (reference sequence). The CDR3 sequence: CSATRDSVTYEQYF. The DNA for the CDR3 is TGCAGTGCAACCCGGGACAGTGTTACCTACGAGCAGTACTTC.

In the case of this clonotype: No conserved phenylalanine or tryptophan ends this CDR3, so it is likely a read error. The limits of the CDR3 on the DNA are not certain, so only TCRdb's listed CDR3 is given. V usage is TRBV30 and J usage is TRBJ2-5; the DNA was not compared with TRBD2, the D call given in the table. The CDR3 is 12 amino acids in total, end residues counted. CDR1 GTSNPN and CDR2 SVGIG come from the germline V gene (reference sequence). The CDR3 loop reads CAWGTGRETQDY.

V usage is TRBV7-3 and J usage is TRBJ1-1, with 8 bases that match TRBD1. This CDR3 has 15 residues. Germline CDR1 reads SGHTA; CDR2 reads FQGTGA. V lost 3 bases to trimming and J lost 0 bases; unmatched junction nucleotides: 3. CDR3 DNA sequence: TGTGCCAGCAGCTTGGGGGACAGGCTGAACACTGAAGCTTTCTTT. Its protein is CASSLGDRLNTEAFF.

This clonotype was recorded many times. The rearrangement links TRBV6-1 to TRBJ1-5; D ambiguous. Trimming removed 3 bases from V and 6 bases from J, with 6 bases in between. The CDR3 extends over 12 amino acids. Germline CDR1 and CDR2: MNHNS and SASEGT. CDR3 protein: CASSEWVQPQHF. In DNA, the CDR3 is TGTGCCAGCAGTGAGTGGGTTCAGCCCCAGCATTTT.

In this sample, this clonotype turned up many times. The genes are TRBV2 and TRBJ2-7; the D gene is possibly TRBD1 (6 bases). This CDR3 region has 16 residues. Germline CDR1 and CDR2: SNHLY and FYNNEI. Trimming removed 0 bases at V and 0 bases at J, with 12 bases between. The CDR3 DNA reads TGTGCCAGCAGTGAAGCGGGGGCGAGCCTCTCCTACGAGCAGTACTTC. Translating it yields CASSEAGASLSYEQYF. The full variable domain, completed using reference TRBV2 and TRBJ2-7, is EPEVTQTPSHQVTQMGQEVILRCVPISNHLYFYWYRQILGQKVEFLVSFYNNEISEKSEIFDDQFSVERPDGSNFTLKIRSTKLEDSAMYFCASSEAGASLSYEQYFGPGTRLTVT.

The CDR3 here is CASPGLGGYGYTF. The CDR3 DNA sequence: TGTGCCAGCCCCGGCCTGGGGGGATATGGCTACACCTTC. The chain couples TRBV6-1 to TRBJ1-2; possibly TRBD1 for D (5 bases). Germline lookup yields CDR1 MNHNS and CDR2 SASEGT. The CDR3 sequence is 13 residues long. Deletions cut 8 bases from V and 5 bases from J, with 15 bases between.

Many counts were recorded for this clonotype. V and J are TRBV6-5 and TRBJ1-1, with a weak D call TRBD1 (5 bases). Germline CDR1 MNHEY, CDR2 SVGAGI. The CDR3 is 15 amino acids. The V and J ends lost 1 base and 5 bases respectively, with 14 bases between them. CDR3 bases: TGTGCCAGCAGTTACTTAGGGGATCCGGGGACTGAAGCTTTCTTT. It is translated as CASSYLGDPGTEAFF.

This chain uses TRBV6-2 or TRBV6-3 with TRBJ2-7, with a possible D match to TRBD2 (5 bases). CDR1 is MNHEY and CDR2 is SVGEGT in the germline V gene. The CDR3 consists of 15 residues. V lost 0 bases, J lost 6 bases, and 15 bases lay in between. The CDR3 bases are TGTGCCAGCAGTTACTCAGGGCTAGCCCTCCGCGAGCAGTACTTC. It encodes CASSYSGLALREQYF.

CDR3 nucleotide sequence: TGTGCCAGCAGCCGAAGGACAGGGGTTGGGAAGACTGAAGCTTTCTTT. This encodes CASSRRTGVGKTEAFF. The chain is built from TRBV7-6 and TRBJ1-1, with 9 bases that match TRBD1. This CDR3 region has 16 residues. Trimming took 5 bases from V and 5 from J; bases not matched to a gene: 12. The germline CDR1 and CDR2 sequences are SGHVS and FNYEAQ.

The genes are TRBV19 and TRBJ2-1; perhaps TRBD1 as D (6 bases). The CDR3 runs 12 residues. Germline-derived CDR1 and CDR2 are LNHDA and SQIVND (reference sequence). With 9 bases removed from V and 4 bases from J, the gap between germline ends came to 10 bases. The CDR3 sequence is CASSRGYNEQFF. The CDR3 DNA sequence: TGTGCCAGCTCTAGGGGGTACAATGAGCAGTTCTTC.

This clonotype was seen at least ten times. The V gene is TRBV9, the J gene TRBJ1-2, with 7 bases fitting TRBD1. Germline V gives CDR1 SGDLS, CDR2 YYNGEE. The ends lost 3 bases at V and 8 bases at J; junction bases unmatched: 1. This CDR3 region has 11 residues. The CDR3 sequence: CASSADRGYTF. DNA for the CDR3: TGTGCCAGCAGCGCGGACAGGGGCTACACCTTC.

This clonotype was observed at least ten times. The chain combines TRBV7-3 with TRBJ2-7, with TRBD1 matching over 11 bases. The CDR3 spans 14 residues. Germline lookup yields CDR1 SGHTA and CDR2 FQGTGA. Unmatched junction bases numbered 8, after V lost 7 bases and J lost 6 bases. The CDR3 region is CASNPGQGAREQYF. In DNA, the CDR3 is TGTGCCAGCAACCCAGGACAGGGGGCTCGCGAGCAGTACTTC.

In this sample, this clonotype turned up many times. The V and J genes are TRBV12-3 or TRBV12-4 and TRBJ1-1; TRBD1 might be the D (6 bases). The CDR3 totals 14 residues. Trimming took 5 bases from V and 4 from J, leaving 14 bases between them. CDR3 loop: CASSRDTRGTEAFF. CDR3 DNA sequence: TGTGCCAGCAGTCGGGACACCCGGGGCACTGAAGCTTTCTTT.

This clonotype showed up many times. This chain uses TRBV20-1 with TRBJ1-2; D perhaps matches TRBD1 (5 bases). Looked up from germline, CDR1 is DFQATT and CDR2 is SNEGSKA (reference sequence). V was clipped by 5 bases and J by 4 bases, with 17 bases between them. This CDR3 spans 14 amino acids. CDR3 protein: CSAGGRGWGYGYTF. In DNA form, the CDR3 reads TGCAGTGCTGGGGGGAGGGGATGGGGCTATGGCTACACCTTC.

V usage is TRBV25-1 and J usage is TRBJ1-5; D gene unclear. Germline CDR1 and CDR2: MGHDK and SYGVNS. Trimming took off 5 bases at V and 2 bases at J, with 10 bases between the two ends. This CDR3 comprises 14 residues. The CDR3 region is CASSPRAGNQPQHF. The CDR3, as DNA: TGTGCCAGCAGTCCCCGCGCCGGCAATCAGCCCCAGCATTTT.

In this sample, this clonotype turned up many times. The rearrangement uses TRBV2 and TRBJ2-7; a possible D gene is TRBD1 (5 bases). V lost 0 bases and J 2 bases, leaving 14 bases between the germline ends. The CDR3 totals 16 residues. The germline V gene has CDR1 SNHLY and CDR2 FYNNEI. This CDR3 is CASSEADQGSTYEQYF. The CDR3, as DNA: TGTGCCAGCAGTGAAGCGGATCAGGGATCTACCTACGAGCAGTACTTC.